The source of this TCR beta chain is a study of response to subunit inactivated influenza vaccine. About this clonotype itself: What it binds is unknown.

The germline V gene has CDR1 LNHNV and CDR2 YYDKDF (reference sequence). CDR3 length: 14 residues. J was trimmed by 5 bases and V by 4 bases; bases with no gene match: 7. Study-wide results and limits: Authors suggested that a seasonal influenza vaccination recruits few new T cells each time.

TCRdb processed the RT-PCR reads anew with MiXCR; each CDR3 protein has one entry. The sample lists fewer than 250,000 distinct CDR3 sequences, about an eighth occurring once. Source: CD8+ T cells sorted from PBMCs, taken roughly 5 days after vaccination. This chain uses TRBV15 with TRBJ2-5; 7 bases line up with TRBD1. The receptor was derived from a middle-aged man who received an inactivated influenza vaccine. The CDR3 region is CATSTVQGSETQYF. In DNA form, the CDR3 reads TGTGCCACCAGCACAGTACAGGGGTCGGAGACCCAGTACTTC.